Included here is one TCR beta chain sequence, with context. Antigen: not known. These data are taken from a study of cytomegalovirus exposure and HLA in healthy donors. Study-level background: As an earlier analysis found, 180 million or so T cells yielded around 110 million unique TCR beta sequences. Whole-study findings and limits: From TCR beta sequences, most subjects' HLA-A and HLA-B alleles were reportedly predicted accurately. The Asian-associated ancestry cluster reportedly had fewer N-insertions than the approximately 670-donor mean in a later analysis. Sequencing probably produced one cluster of sequence variants that were highly shared.

It was with 60 Vbeta and 13 Jbeta primers that the PCR ran. Clones were read by immunoSEQ multiplex PCR, and TCRdb kept only the in-frame ones, dropping some. The sample holds about 100,000 clones, approximately 81% seen once. The sequence derives from a man aged 25-40 years in good health and CMV-seronegative. The sample was PBMCs.

The chain's CDR3 is CASSRGTGGDAEQYF. Written as DNA, the CDR3 is TGCGCCAGCAGCCGGGGGACAGGGGGCGATGCCGAGCAGTACTTC. The rearrangement uses TRBV4-1 and TRBJ2-7; 12 bases fit TRBD1. The CDR3 extends over 15 amino acids. CDR1 and CDR2 (germline): MGHRA, YSYEKL. V was clipped by 4 bases and J by 6 bases; unmatched bases: 7.